This TCR beta chain came from a study of control samples from healthy donors and cancer patients. CDR3 length: 14 residues. Deletions cut 3 bases from V and 1 base from J, with 9 bases between. The method was immunoSEQ multiplex PCR; TCRdb's version includes in-frame clones alone and lacks a portion of them. The sample holds around 76,000 clones, approximately 91% seen once. This chain links TRBV23-1 with TRBJ1-1, with D hard to call. TRBV23-1 is known as an ORF, though its function is uncertain. The receptor was isolated from a woman between 50 and 59 years old with colorectal cancer. Material for sequencing was PBMCs. CDR3 sequence: CASSQSKGNTEAFF. Written as DNA, the CDR3 is TGCGCCAGCAGTCAGAGTAAGGGGAACACTGAAGCTTTCTTT.